A few counts support the clone carrying this T cell receptor (beta chain). What it binds is unknown. Hyperthyroidism patients were newly diagnosed, under 2 months' duration, aged 18 to 65. Trimming left V 7 bases short and J 0 bases short, with 9 bases between. The CDR3 covers 13 residues. From germline, CDR1 is SQVTM and CDR2 ANQGSEA. The sample belongs to a study of Graves' ophthalmopathy and Graves' hyperthyroidism. Study overall: Cases classed as stable hyperthyroidism had no ophthalmopathy within 18 months of follow-up. General study points: Distinction of ophthalmopathy from stable hyperthyroidism by a 13-signature model reached 87.88% sensitivity and 81.08% specificity. Also, most clonotypes expanded in the thyroid above 0.001 frequency appeared in blood.

RNA transcripts were the template, and TCR beta CDR3 regions were amplified from them. The first-round RT-PCR employed HTBI primers together with the Qiagen OneStep RT-PCR kit. A multiplex PCR was then performed as the second round. TCRdb passed the multiplex PCR reads through MiXCR, listing each CDR3 protein once. The repertoire includes 900,000 to 1,200,000 distinct CDR3 sequences, roughly 35% of them detected once, and 11% sits in the top ten. This TCR derives from an adult man with Graves' hyperthyroidism. The chain is built from TRBV29-1 and TRBJ2-2; D is ambiguous. Sequencing was done on a sample of peripheral blood or thyroid tissue (not recorded which). CDR3 sequence (DNA): TGCAGCGCTGACACCACGAACACCGGGGAGCTGTTTTTT. Translating it yields CSADTTNTGELFF.